This T cell receptor (beta chain) came from a study of blood T cell repertoires in COVID-19. About the study: Material from acute and convalescent COVID-19 was sourced from the United States, Italy and Spain. Sources were T cells, B-cell-depleted T cells, or PBMCs; the material itself was cDNA or gDNA.

Original processing methods: Amplification from reference gene primers served as the basis for estimated nucleated cell counts. The table came from immunoSEQ multiplex PCR; TCRdb's copy has only in-frame clones and leaves some out. The V and J calls and clone size were taken over from that table, and D and trimming were inferred from the DNA. The sample lists tens of thousands of clones, approximately 91% occurring once. The CDR3 totals 15 residues. Looked up from germline, CDR1 is MNHEY and CDR2 is SVGAGI. Deletions cut 6 bases from V and 0 bases from J, with 12 bases between. This TCR derives from a human donor in a cohort sampled during active COVID-19. The chain recombines TRBV6-5 with TRBJ1-5; D call uncertain. Sample: peripheral blood. The CDR3 region has the DNA TGTGCCAGCAGCCCCGGAGGATATAGCAATCAGCCCCAGCATTTT. Translation: CASSPGGYSNQPQHF.